Listed here are 13 T cell receptor beta chains from one sample, sequenced in a study of early T cells in non-severe SARS-CoV-2 infection. MiXCR, applied by TCRdb to the 5' RACE reads, yields one record per CDR3 protein. Of about 64,000 distinct CDR3 sequences listed, roughly 18% are singletons. The sequences come from whole blood, collected at baseline. These receptors were obtained from an adult who was a healthcare worker with PCR-confirmed SARS-CoV-2 infection or an uninfected control (not recorded which).

The V and J genes are TRBV27 and TRBJ2-3, with 11 bases identical to TRBD2. Per the germline V gene, CDR1 is MNHEY and CDR2 is SMNVEV (reference sequence). This CDR3 has 14 residues. V lost 9 bases to trimming and J lost 10 bases; unmatched junction nucleotides: 12. The CDR3 bases are TGTGCCAGTAAAGGGCTAGCGGGAGGACGAGCGCAGTATTTT. Translating gives CASKGLAGGRAQYF.

In this sample, this clonotype is medium-sized. This sequence joins TRBV20-1 and TRBJ2-1, with 8 bases matching TRBD2. V shed 5 bases, J shed 9 bases, and the junction held 12 bases outside the gene matches. The CDR3 has 14 residues. In germline, CDR1 is DFQATT, CDR2 SNEGSKA (reference sequence). The CDR3 bases are TGCAGTGCTTCCGGGACTAGGGAGTTTGGTGAGCAGTTCTTC. Translation gives CSASGTREFGEQFF.

V is TRBV11-1 and J is TRBJ2-1; 7 bases align to TRBD1. Germline loops: CDR1 SGHAT, CDR2 FQDESV (reference sequence). This CDR3 spans 13 amino acids. After removal of 4 bases from V and 6 bases from J, the junction contained 3 bases not matched to a gene. This CDR3 is CASSSGGPNEQFF. The CDR3 DNA reads TGTGCCAGCAGCTCAGGGGGACCCAATGAGCAGTTCTTC.

This chain connects TRBV6-5 to TRBJ1-1, with D perhaps TRBD1 (5 bases). Germline assignment: CDR1 MNHEY and CDR2 SVGAGI. The CDR3 has 15 amino acids. V lost 6 bases, J lost 0 bases, and 14 bases lay in between. In DNA, the CDR3 is TGTGCCAGCAGCCGTAGGGAGGGGTTGAACACTGAAGCTTTCTTT. It encodes CASSRREGLNTEAFF.

V is TRBV7-9 and J is TRBJ1-1, with D hard to call. The V end lost 2 bases, the J end lost 0 bases, and 7 bases lay between the germline ends. CDR1 is SEHNR and CDR2 is FQNEAQ in the germline V gene (reference sequence). The CDR3 length is 14 residues. Here the CDR3 reads CASSLNSLNTEAFF. DNA of the CDR3: TGTGCCAGCAGCTTAAATAGCCTGAACACTGAAGCTTTCTTT.

This clonotype was seen a few times. The chain combines TRBV4-3 with TRBJ2-1; no clear D gene. The V end was cut by 1 base, the J end by 4 bases, with 5 bases between. Germline values: CDR1 LGHNA, CDR2 YSLEER. This CDR3 is 13 amino acids long. CDR3 region: CASSQVPYNEQFF. The CDR3 bases are TGCGCCAGCAGCCAAGTTCCTTACAATGAGCAGTTCTTC.

This clonotype was picked up a small number of times. This chain uses TRBV2 with TRBJ1-1, with D unresolved. Germline V CDR1 and CDR2: SNHLY, FYNNEI. Deletions cut 8 bases from V and 3 bases from J, with 13 bases between. There are 13 residues in the CDR3. The CDR3 spells CASRIQIYTEAFF. The CDR3 DNA reads as TGTGCCAGCCGCATTCAGATTTACACTGAAGCTTTCTTT.

This clonotype showed up just a few times. The chain carries TRBV4-1 and TRBJ1-3, with D perhaps matching TRBD1 (6 bases). CDR1 MGHRA and CDR2 YSYEKL come from the germline V gene. The CDR3 consists of 14 residues. V was pared by 5 bases and J by 4 bases, with 12 bases between. CDR3 in amino acids: CASSGTSEGNTIYF. The CDR3 DNA sequence: TGCGCCAGCAGCGGGACATCTGAGGGAAACACCATATATTTT.

As to this clonotype: An end of the junction does not agree with germline; a read error may underlie this. The chain links TRBV6-1 to TRBJ1-6; D gene ambiguous. Germline V gene sequence: CDR1 MNHNS, CDR2 SASEGT. CDR3 length equals 17 residues. In DNA, the CDR3 is TGTGCCGGCAGTGCCCCAACGGGCCGCTCCTATAATTCACCCCTCCACTTT. This encodes CAGSAPTGRSYNSPLHF.

This clonotype was found a few times. This sequence joins TRBV12-3 or TRBV12-4 and TRBJ1-1; D is perhaps TRBD1 (6 bases). The CDR3 length is 14 residues. Trimming cost V 5 bases and J 4 bases, with 14 bases left between them. The CDR3 sequence: CASSQSRGSTEAFF. CDR3 DNA sequence: TGTGCCAGCAGTCAGAGCAGGGGAAGCACTGAAGCTTTCTTT.

This clonotype was detected a few times. The chain links TRBV18 to TRBJ2-3, with a possible D match to TRBD1 (6 bases). V was trimmed by 2 bases and J by 1 base, leaving 19 bases between them. Germline V gene sequence: CDR1 KGHSH, CDR2 LQKENI. The CDR3 sequence is 18 residues long. This chain's CDR3 is CASSPSNMDSERTDTQYF. CDR3 bases: TGTGCCAGCTCACCATCTAACATGGACAGTGAACGCACAGATACGCAGTATTTT.

The rearrangement joins TRBV11-2 to TRBJ1-1, with D uncertain. There are 16 residues in the CDR3. Trimming left V 5 bases short and J 0 bases short, with 16 bases between. The V gene's germline CDR1 is SGHAT and CDR2 FQNNGV. CDR3 sequence reads: CASSPRTEAMNTEAFF. CDR3 nucleotide sequence: TGTGCCAGCAGCCCCCGGACGGAAGCCATGAACACTGAAGCTTTCTTT.

In this sample, this clonotype turned up once. This chain connects TRBV7-9 to TRBJ1-3; D uncertain. The CDR3 extends over 10 amino acids. Looked up from germline, CDR1 is SEHNR and CDR2 is FQNEAQ (reference sequence). V lost 5 bases, J lost 4 bases, and 0 bases lay in between. CDR3 in DNA: TGTGCCAGCAGCGGAAACACCATATATTTT. Amino acids: CASSGNTIYF.